This T cell receptor (beta chain) was profiled in a study of shared clonotypes between healthy human individuals. Samples underwent the assay at deep level. Some clones are missing from TCRdb's copy, which holds only in-frame ones; the method was immunoSEQ multiplex PCR. The data hold 640,000 or so clones, with about 78% observed a single time. This CDR3 has 16 amino acids. V was pared by 2 bases and J by 6 bases, with 5 bases of the junction left unmatched. CDR1 is MNHNS and CDR2 is SASEGT in the germline V gene. Each of the donors was a healthy adult who was HIV-negative and had not had a recent acute infection or vaccination.

This clonotype was obtained from a woman in her twenties or thirties in good health. Sequenced input: memory CD4+ T cells sorted from blood. Subset defined: CD45RA-negative fraction. The chain employs TRBV6-1 and TRBJ1-5; 12 bases agree with TRBD1. The CDR3 nucleotides read TGTGCCAGCAGTGAAATCGGGACAGGGGGCTCTCAGCCCCAGCATTTT. Amino acid sequence: CASSEIGTGGSQPQHF.